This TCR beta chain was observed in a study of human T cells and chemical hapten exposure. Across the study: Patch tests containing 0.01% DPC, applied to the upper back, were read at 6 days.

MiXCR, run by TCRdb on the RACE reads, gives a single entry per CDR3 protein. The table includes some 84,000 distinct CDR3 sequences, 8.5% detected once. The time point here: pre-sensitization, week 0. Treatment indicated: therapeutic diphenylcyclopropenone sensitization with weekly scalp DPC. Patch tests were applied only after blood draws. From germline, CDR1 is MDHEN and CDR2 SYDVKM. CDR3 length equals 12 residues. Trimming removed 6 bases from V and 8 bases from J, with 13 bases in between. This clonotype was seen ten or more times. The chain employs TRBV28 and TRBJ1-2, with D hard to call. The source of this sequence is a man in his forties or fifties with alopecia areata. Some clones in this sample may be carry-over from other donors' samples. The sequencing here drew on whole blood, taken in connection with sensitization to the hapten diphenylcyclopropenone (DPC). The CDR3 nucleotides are TGTGCCAGCAGCCCTTCCCGTTACGGCTACACCTTC. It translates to CASSPSRYGYTF.